This TCR beta chain came from a study of shared clonotypes between healthy human individuals. CD45RO-negative, CCR7-selected cells formed the naive CD8 fraction, which excluded terminally differentiated effector memory CD45RA+ cells. Generated by immunoSEQ multiplex PCR, the TCRdb table keeps only in-frame clones and is missing some. The sample yields roughly 770,000 clones, just over 95% seen once. Germline V gene lookup returns CDR1 LNHDA and CDR2 SQIVND (reference sequence). Trimming took off 2 bases at V and 5 bases at J, with 10 bases between the two ends. There are 13 residues in the CDR3. The sequence was collected from a man aged 25-45 years in good health. This chain joins TRBV19 and TRBJ2-7, with D possibly being TRBD2 (5 bases). The specimen was naive CD8+ T cells sorted from blood. The CDR3, as DNA: TGTGCCAGTAGTATAATCGGGGAGAACGAGCAGTACTTC. Protein product: CASSIIGENEQYF. Based on the CDR3 plus reference TRBV19 and TRBJ2-7, the full variable domain is DGGITQSPKYLFRKEGQNVTLSCEQNLNHDAMYWYRQDPGQGLRLIYYSQIVNDFQKGDIAEGYSVSREKKESFPLTVTSAQKNPTAFYLCASSIIGENEQYFGPGTRLTVT.